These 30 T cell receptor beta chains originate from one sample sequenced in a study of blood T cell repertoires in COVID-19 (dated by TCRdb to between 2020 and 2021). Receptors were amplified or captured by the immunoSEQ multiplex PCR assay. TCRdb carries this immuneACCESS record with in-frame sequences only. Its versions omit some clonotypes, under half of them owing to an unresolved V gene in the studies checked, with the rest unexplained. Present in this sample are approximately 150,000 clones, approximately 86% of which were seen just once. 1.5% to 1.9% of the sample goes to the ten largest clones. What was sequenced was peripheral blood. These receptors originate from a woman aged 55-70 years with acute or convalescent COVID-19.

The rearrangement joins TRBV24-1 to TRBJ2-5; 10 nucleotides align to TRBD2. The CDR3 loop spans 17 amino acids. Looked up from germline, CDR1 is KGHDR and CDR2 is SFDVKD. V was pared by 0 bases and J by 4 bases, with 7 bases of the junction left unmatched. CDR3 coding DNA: TGTGCCACCAGTGATTTGAGAAGCGGGGGGGCGGCAGAGACCCAGTACTTC. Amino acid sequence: CATSDLRSGGAAETQYF.

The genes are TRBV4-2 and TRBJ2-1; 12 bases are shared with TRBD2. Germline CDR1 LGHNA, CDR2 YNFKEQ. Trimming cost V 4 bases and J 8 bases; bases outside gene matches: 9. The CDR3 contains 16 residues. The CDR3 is CASSLETSGGIYEQFF. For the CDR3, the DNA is TGTGCCAGCAGCCTTGAGACTAGCGGGGGAATATATGAGCAGTTCTTC.

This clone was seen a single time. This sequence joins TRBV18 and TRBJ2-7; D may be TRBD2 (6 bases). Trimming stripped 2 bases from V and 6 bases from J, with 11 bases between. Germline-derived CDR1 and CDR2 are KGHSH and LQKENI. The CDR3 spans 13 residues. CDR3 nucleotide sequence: TGTGCCAGCTCACCAGATCAGGGAGGCGAGCAGTACTTC. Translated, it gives CASSPDQGGEQYF.

CDR3 in DNA: TGTGCCAGCAGAGAGGACCGGGGGTTTGGGGAGACCCAGTACTTC. Translated, it gives CASREDRGFGETQYF. This rearrangement joins TRBV2 to TRBJ2-5; TRBD2 is a possible D gene (6 bases). This CDR3 region has 15 residues. Germline V gene sequence: CDR1 SNHLY, CDR2 FYNNEI. V was shortened by 6 bases and J by 5 bases, with 19 bases between the two germline ends.

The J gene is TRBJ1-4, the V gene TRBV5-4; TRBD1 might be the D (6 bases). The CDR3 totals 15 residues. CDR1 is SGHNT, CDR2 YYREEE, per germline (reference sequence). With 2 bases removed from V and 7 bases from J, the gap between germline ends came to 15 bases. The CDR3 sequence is CASSLTGRNSEKLFF. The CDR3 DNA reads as TGTGCCAGCAGCTTAACAGGGCGGAATAGTGAAAAACTGTTTTTT. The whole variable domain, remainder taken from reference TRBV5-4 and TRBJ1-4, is ETGVTQSPTHLIKTRGQQVTLRCSSQSGHNTVSWYQQALGQGPQFIFQYYREEENGRGNFPPRFSGLQFPNYSSELNVNALELDDSALYLCASSLTGRNSEKLFFGSGTQLSVL.

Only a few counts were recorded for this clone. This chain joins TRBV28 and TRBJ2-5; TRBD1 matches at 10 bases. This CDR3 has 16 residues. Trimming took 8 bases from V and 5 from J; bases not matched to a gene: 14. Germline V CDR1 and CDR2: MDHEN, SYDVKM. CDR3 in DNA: TGTGCCAGCGGAAATCCGGGACAGGGGAGGCGGGAGACCCAGTACTTC. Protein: CASGNPGQGRRETQYF.

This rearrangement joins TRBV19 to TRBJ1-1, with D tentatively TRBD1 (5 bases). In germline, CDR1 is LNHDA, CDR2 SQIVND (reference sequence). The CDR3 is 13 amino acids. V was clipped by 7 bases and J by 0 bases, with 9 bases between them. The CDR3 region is CASNWGMNTEAFF. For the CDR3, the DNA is TGTGCCAGTAATTGGGGCATGAACACTGAAGCTTTCTTT.

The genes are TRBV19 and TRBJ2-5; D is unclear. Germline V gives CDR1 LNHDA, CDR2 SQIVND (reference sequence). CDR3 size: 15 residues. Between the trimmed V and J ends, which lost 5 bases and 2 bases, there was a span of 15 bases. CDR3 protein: CASSFPGGPQETQYF. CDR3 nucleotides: TGTGCCAGTAGTTTCCCCGGCGGCCCACAAGAGACCCAGTACTTC.

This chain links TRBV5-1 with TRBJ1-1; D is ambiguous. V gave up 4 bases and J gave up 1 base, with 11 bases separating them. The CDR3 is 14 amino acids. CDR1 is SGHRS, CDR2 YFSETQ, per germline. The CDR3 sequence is CASSPQPGNTEAFF. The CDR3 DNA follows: TGCGCCAGCAGCCCACAACCAGGGAACACTGAAGCTTTCTTT. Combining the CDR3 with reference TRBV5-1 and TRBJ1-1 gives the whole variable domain KAGVTQTPRYLIKTRGQQVTLSCSPISGHRSVSWYQQTPGQGLQFLFEYFSETQRNKGNFPGRFSGRQFSNSRSEMNVSTLELGDSALYLCASSPQPGNTEAFFGQGTRLTVV.

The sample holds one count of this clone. The CDR3: CASSRTGGELAEAFF. For the CDR3, the DNA is TGTGCCAGCAGCCGAACAGGGGGCGAATTAGCTGAAGCTTTCTTT. The V gene is TRBV7-3, the J gene TRBJ1-1; 9 bases line up with TRBD1. Germline assignment: CDR1 SGHTA and CDR2 FQGTGA. The CDR3 runs 15 residues. The trim removed 5 bases at V and 6 bases at J, leaving 10 bases unmatched.

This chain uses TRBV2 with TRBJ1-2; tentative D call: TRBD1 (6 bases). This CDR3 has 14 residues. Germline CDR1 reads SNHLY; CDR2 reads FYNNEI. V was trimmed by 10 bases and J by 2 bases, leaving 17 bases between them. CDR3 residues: CATKGGPLNYGYTF. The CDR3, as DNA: TGTGCCACCAAAGGGGGTCCGCTAAACTATGGCTACACCTTC.

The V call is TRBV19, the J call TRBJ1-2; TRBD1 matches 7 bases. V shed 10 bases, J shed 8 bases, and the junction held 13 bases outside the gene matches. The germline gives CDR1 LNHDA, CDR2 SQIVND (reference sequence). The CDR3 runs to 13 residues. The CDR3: CATRREGARGYTF. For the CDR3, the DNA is TGTGCCACCAGACGGGAGGGGGCGAGAGGCTACACCTTC.

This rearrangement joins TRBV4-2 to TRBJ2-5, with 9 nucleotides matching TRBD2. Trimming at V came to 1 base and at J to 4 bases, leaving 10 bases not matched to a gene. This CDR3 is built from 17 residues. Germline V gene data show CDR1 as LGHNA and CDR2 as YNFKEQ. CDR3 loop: CASSQAGLAGLGETQYF. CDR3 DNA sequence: TGTGCCAGCAGCCAAGCGGGTCTAGCGGGGCTCGGAGAGACCCAGTACTTC.

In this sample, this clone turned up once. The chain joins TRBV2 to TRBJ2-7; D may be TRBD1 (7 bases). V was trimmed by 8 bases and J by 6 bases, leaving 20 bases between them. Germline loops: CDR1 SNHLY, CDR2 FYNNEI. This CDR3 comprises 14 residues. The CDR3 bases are TGTGCCAGCCAGAGAGGGCAGGGGGGCGGCGAGCAGTACTTC. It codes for CASQRGQGGGEQYF.

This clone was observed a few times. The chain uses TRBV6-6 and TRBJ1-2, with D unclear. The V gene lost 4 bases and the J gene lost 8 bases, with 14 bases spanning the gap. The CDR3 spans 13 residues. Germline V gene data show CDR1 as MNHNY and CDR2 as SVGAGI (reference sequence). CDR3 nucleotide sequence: TGTGCCAGCAGTTGGGCTCAGTCTCACGGCTACACCTTC. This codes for CASSWAQSHGYTF.

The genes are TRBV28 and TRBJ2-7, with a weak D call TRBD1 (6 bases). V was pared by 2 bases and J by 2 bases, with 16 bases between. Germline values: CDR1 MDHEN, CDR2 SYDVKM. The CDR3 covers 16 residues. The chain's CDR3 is CASSLPITGIAYEQYF. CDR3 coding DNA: TGTGCCAGCAGTTTACCGATCACAGGGATCGCCTACGAGCAGTACTTC.

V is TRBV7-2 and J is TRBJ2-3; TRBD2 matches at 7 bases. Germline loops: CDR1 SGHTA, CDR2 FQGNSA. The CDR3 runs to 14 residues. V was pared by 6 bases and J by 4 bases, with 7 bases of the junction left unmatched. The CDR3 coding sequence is TGTGCCAGCAGAGAGATGGGGGGGTCAGATACGCAGTATTTT. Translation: CASREMGGSDTQYF.

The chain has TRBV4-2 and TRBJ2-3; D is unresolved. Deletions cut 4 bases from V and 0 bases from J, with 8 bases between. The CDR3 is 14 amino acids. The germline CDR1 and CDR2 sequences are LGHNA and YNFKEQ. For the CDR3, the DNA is TGTGCCAGCAGCCCCCGGTCGAGCACAGATACGCAGTATTTT. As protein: CASSPRSSTDTQYF.

The CDR3 spells CASSGSGTQYF. The CDR3 region has the DNA TGTGCCAGCAGTGGGTCGGGTACGCAGTATTTT. J is TRBJ2-3 and V is TRBV3-1 (or the pseudogene TRBV3-2); D call uncertain. The CDR3 length is 11 residues. Per germline, CDR1 LGHDT and CDR2 YNNKEL (reference sequence). V was cut by 6 bases and J by 8 bases, with 9 bases left in between.

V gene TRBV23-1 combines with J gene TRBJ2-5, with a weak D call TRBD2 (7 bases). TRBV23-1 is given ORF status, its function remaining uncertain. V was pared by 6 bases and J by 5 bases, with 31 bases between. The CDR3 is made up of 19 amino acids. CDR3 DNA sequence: TGCGCCAGCAGCCTGAGTGGGTTAGTGGGGGGGCAAGGTCCTGAGACCCAGTACTTC. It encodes CASSLSGLVGGQGPETQYF.

The CDR3 nucleotides are TGTGCCAGCAGCCTCAGGGATTCACCCCTCCACTTT. This gives the protein CASSLRDSPLHF. The chain is built from TRBV7-2 and TRBJ1-6; TRBD1 might be the D (5 bases). The CDR3 totals 12 residues. CDR1 and CDR2 (germline): SGHTA, FQGNSA. Trimming took off 5 bases at V and 8 bases at J, with 7 bases between the two ends.

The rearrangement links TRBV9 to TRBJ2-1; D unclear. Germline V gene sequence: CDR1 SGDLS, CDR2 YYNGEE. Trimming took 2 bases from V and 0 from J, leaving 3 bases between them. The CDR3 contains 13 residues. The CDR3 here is CASSVNSYNEQFF. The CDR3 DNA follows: TGTGCCAGCAGCGTTAACTCCTACAATGAGCAGTTCTTC.

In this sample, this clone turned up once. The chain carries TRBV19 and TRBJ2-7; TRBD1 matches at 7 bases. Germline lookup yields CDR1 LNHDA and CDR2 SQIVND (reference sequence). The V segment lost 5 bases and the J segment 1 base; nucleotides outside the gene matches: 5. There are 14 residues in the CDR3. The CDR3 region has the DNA TGTGCCAGTAGTTCCGGGACAGCGTCCTACGAGCAGTACTTC. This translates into CASSSGTASYEQYF.

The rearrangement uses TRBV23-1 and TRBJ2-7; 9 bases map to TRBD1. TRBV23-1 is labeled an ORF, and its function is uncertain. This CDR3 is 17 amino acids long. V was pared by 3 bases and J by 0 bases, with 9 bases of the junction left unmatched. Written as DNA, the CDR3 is TGCGCCAGCAGTCACCGGACAGGGGATCCGAGCTCCTACGAGCAGTACTTC. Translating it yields CASSHRTGDPSSYEQYF.

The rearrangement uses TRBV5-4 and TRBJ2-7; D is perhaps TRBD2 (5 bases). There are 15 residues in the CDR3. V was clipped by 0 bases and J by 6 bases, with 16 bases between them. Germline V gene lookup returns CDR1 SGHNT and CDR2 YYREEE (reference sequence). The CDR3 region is CASSLGTGNPREQYF. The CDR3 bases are TGTGCCAGCAGCTTGGGAACCGGGAATCCTCGCGAGCAGTACTTC.

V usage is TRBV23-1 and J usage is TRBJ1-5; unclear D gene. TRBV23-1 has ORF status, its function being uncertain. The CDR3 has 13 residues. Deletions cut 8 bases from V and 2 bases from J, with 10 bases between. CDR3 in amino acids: CASLTGCNQPQHF. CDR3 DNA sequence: TGCGCCAGCTTAACGGGTTGCAATCAGCCCCAGCATTTT.

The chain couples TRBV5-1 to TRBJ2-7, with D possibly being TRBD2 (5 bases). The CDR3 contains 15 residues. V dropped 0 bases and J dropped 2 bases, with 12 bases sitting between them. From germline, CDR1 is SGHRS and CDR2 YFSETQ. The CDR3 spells CASSLGGSGTYEQYF. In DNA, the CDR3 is TGCGCCAGCAGCTTGGGAGGGAGCGGTACCTACGAGCAGTACTTC.

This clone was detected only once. The CDR3 nucleotides are TGTGCCAGCAGCCAACCATCGACAGGGGGCACTGAAGCTTTCTTT. This codes for CASSQPSTGGTEAFF. V gene TRBV4-2 combines with J gene TRBJ1-1; TRBD1 matches at 9 bases. In germline, CDR1 is LGHNA, CDR2 YNFKEQ. The ends lost 2 bases at V and 4 bases at J; junction bases unmatched: 5. This CDR3 spans 15 amino acids.

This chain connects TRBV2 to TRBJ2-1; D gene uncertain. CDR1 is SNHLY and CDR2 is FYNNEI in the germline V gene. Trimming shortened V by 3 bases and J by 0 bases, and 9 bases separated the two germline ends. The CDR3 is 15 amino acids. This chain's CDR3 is CASSETPSSYNEQFF. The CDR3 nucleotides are TGTGCCAGCAGTGAGACACCGAGCTCCTACAATGAGCAGTTCTTC.

CDR3 nucleotide sequence: TGCGCCAGCAGCTTGGGGACAGGCGGCTCTATAGTTTACGATGGCTACACCTTC. It codes for CASSLGTGGSIVYDGYTF. The rearrangement joins TRBV5-1 to TRBJ1-2, with TRBD1 matching 7 bases. V shed 0 bases and J 6 bases; nucleotides not matched to a gene: 17. The CDR3 sequence is 18 residues long. Germline V gene lookup returns CDR1 SGHRS and CDR2 YFSETQ.